Here is one TCR beta chain with its context. The sample belongs to a study of blood T cell repertoires in COVID-19. Study as a whole: Sites in the United States, Italy and Spain provided acute and convalescent COVID-19 samples. Sources were T cells, B-cell-depleted T cells, or PBMCs; the material itself was cDNA or gDNA.

Authors' processing steps: Scientists estimated how many nucleated cells there were by amplifying reference gene primers. Profiled with immunoSEQ multiplex PCR; TCRdb holds only in-frame clones, not every one. The V and J calls and clone size are taken from that table; D and trimming were inferred from the DNA. In the table there are 42,000 or so clones, more than 70% of which are singletons. Trimming cost V 3 bases and J 4 bases, with 10 bases left between them. Germline-derived CDR1 and CDR2 are SGHRS and YFSETQ. The CDR3 runs to 13 residues. The rearrangement uses TRBV5-1 and TRBJ1-2; D remains ambiguous. The sequence was obtained from a human donor in a cohort sampled during active COVID-19. The sequenced material came from peripheral blood. CDR3 region: CASSSDMSYGYTF. Here the CDR3 DNA reads TGCGCCAGCAGCTCTGACATGAGCTATGGCTACACCTTC.